The sample holds one count of the clone carrying this T cell receptor (beta chain). This sample was taken from a study of blood T cell repertoires in COVID-19. Overall study: PBMCs, B-cell-depleted T cells, or T cells provided the cDNA or gDNA that made up the material.

Original analysis: Amplification of reference gene primers was used by the study to estimate nucleated cell counts. TCRdb's table, derived via immunoSEQ multiplex PCR, lists solely in-frame clones and lacks some. V, J and clone size derive from that table, while D and trimming were established from the DNA sequence. Here the sample spans approximately 210,000 clones, approximately 81% being singletons. With V trimmed by 3 bases and J by 4 bases, 3 bases remained unmatched. The germline V gene encodes CDR1 LGHNA and CDR2 YNFKEQ. The CDR3 runs to 13 residues. The source material was PBMCs or T cells enriched from blood (not recorded which). This clonotype was sampled from a woman between 50 and 59 years old with acute COVID-19. The rearrangement uses TRBV4-2 and TRBJ2-7; 7 positions match TRBD1. The CDR3 coding sequence is TGTGCCAGCAGCCAGACAGGGTGGTACGAGCAGTACTTC. Protein: CASSQTGWYEQYF.